Following are 13 T cell receptor beta chains from one sample sequenced in a study of CD8 T cells in Susac syndrome. With random hexamers, roughly 0.5 to 1 ug RNA was reverse transcribed. TCRdb passed the immunoSEQ multiplex PCR reads through MiXCR, listing each CDR3 protein once. The sample has some 80,000 distinct CDR3 sequences, roughly 93% seen once. The sequenced sample was CD8+ T cells from PBMCs. All receptors come from a human donor in good health.

The chain recombines TRBV3-1 with TRBJ2-1; either TRBD1 or TRBD2 may fit D (6 bases each). The germline V gene has CDR1 LGHDT and CDR2 YNNKEL (reference sequence). With 3 bases removed from V and 2 bases from J, the gap between germline ends came to 14 bases. The CDR3 consists of 16 residues. This chain's CDR3 is CASSQDSGPAYNEQFF. CDR3 bases: TGTGCCAGCAGCCAGGACAGCGGGCCAGCCTACAATGAGCAGTTCTTC.

As concerns this clonotype: The junction departs from germline at one end; a sequencing error may be responsible. The DNA of the CDR3 is TGTGCCACCGGTGAACAGGGGTCCGGGGAGCTGTTTTTT. This translates into CATGEQGSGELFF. V and J are TRBV24-1 and TRBJ2-2; 7 bases agree with TRBD1. The CDR3 consists of 13 residues. Germline V gene sequence: CDR1 KGHDR, CDR2 SFDVKD.

A single count supports this clonotype. The rearrangement links TRBV20-1 to TRBJ2-2, with 8 bases lining up with TRBD1. Germline-derived CDR1 and CDR2 are DFQATT and SNEGSKA (reference sequence). V lost 2 bases and J lost 4; bases outside the gene matches: 6. This CDR3 contains 15 residues. CDR3 amino acids: CSARRQGTFTGELFF. The CDR3 DNA reads as TGCAGTGCTAGACGACAGGGGACCTTCACCGGGGAGCTGTTTTTT.

V and J are TRBV7-3 and TRBJ2-1; the match to TRBD2 covers 14 bases. The germline V gene has CDR1 SGHTA and CDR2 FQGTGA. V dropped 6 bases and J dropped 8; count of bases not matched to a gene: 6. The CDR3 extends over 15 amino acids. CDR3 sequence: CASSHGLAGGDEQFF. DNA of the CDR3: TGTGCCAGCAGTCATGGACTAGCGGGGGGCGATGAGCAGTTCTTC.

The chain joins TRBV6-4 to TRBJ2-1; 10 positions match TRBD2. This CDR3 is built from 15 residues. Per the germline V gene, CDR1 is MRHNA and CDR2 is SNTAGT. Trimming at V came to 2 bases and at J to 10 bases, leaving 8 bases not matched to a gene. The CDR3 reads CASSDGLAGDQEQFF. In DNA form, the CDR3 reads TGTGCCAGCAGTGACGGGCTAGCGGGAGATCAAGAGCAGTTCTTC.

The chain links TRBV12-3 or TRBV12-4 to TRBJ1-6; a possible D gene is TRBD1 (6 bases). V was shortened by 3 bases and J by 7 bases, with 10 bases between the two germline ends. The CDR3 contains 14 residues. The CDR3 loop reads CASSLGTPNSPLHF. CDR3 coding DNA: TGTGCCAGCAGTTTGGGGACACCAAATTCACCCCTCCACTTT.

The chain couples TRBV6-5 to TRBJ2-6; D may be TRBD1 (5 bases). The CDR3 length is 15 residues. Trimming stripped 5 bases from V and 0 bases from J, with 8 bases between. Germline values: CDR1 MNHEY, CDR2 SVGAGI. Written as DNA, the CDR3 is TGTGCCAGCAGTGACAGACTCTCTGGGGCCAACGTCCTGACTTTC. This translates into CASSDRLSGANVLTF.

V gene TRBV3-1 combines with J gene TRBJ2-1; TRBD2 aligns across 10 bases. The junction had 5 bases not matched to a gene; V was cut back by 3 bases and J by 3 bases. Germline lookup yields CDR1 LGHDT and CDR2 YNNKEL (reference sequence). The CDR3 covers 16 residues. The CDR3 reads CASSQLTSGFYNEQFF. The CDR3 DNA reads TGTGCCAGCAGCCAGCTGACTAGCGGGTTCTACAATGAGCAGTTCTTC.

This chain joins TRBV4-1 and TRBJ2-1; 14 bases are a match to TRBD2. V was pared by 8 bases and J by 1 base, with 10 bases of the junction left unmatched. The germline V gene encodes CDR1 MGHRA and CDR2 YSYEKL. The CDR3 loop spans 18 amino acids. Written as DNA, the CDR3 is TGCGCCAGCTTGGGACTAGCGGGAGAGAAAGGGTCCTACAATGAGCAGTTCTTC. Translation: CASLGLAGEKGSYNEQFF.

This clonotype appeared a single time. The CDR3 spells CASSLAESQEQFF. CDR3 coding DNA: TGTGCCAGCAGTTTAGCGGAGAGTCAAGAGCAGTTCTTC. The chain joins TRBV12-3 or TRBV12-4 to TRBJ2-1; no clear D gene. This CDR3 is built from 13 residues. V was trimmed by 0 bases and J by 10 bases, leaving 10 bases between them.

This chain links TRBV6-6 with TRBJ1-6; a weak D match, TRBD1 (6 bases). The CDR3 contains 15 residues. Deletions cut 6 bases from V and 4 bases from J, with 13 bases between. Looked up from germline, CDR1 is MNHNY and CDR2 is SVGAGI (reference sequence). CDR3 protein: CASRLHREYNSPLHF. DNA for the CDR3: TGTGCCAGCAGACTTCACAGGGAATATAATTCACCCCTCCACTTT.

The rearrangement links TRBV13 to TRBJ2-1; 8 bases line up with TRBD2. The V gene's germline CDR1 is PRHDT and CDR2 FYEKMQ (reference sequence). CDR3 length: 15 residues. V dropped 5 bases and J dropped 10; count of bases not matched to a gene: 13. The chain's CDR3 is CASSNTPTGGDEQFF. CDR3 sequence (DNA): TGTGCCAGCAGCAACACACCCACGGGAGGGGACGAGCAGTTCTTC.

This chain connects TRBV6-6 to TRBJ2-1; D remains unclear. The CDR3 consists of 15 residues. V lost 11 bases and J lost 0, with 17 bases in between. Per germline, CDR1 MNHNY and CDR2 SVGAGI (reference sequence). CDR3 nucleotide sequence: TGTGCCGCCTGGAGAGACTGGAGCTCCTACAATGAGCAGTTCTTC. Amino acid sequence: CAAWRDWSSYNEQFF.